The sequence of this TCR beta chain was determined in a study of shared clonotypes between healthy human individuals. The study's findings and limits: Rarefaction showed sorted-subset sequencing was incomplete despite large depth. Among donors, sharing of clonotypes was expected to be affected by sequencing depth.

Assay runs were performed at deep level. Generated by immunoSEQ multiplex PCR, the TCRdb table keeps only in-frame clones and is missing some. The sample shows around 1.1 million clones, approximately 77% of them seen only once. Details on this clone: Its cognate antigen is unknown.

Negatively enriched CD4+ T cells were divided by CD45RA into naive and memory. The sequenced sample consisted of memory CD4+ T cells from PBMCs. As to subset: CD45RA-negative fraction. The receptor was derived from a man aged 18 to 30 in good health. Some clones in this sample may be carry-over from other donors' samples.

This CDR3 reads CSGLAGPETQYF. CDR3 in DNA: TGCAGCGGGCTAGCGGGGCCAGAGACCCAGTACTTC. The chain links TRBV29-1 to TRBJ2-5, with 9 bases matching TRBD2. The germline V gene encodes CDR1 SQVTM and CDR2 ANQGSEA. The V gene end was trimmed by 7 bases and the J gene end by 4 bases; junction bases not matched to a gene: 4. The CDR3 runs 12 residues.